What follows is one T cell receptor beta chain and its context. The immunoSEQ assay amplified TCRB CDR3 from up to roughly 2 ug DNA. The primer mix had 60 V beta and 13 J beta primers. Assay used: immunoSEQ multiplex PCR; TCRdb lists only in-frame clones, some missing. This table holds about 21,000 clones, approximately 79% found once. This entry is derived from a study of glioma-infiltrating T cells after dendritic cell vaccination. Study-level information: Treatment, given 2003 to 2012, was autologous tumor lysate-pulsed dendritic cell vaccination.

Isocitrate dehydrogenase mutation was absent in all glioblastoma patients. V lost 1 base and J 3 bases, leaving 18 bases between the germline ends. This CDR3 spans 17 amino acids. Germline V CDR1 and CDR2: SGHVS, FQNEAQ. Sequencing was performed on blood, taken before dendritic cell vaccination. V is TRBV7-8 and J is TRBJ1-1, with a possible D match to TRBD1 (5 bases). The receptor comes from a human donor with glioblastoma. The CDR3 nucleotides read TGTGCCAGCAGCTTAGTGGTTCAGGGAGGTCGATACACTGAAGCTTTCTTT. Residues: CASSLVVQGGRYTEAFF.